A selection of T cell receptor beta chains follows, all from one sample in a study of blood T cell repertoires in COVID-19. Repertoires were generated with immunoSEQ multiplex PCR, while TCRdb's copy carries only in-frame clones and drops some. The sample includes tens of thousands of clones, more than 85% of them seen just once. The sample consisted of peripheral blood. These receptor sequences come from a human donor with active COVID-19. The donor label of this sample is uncertain. Both conserved end residues are part of each CDR3. The D gene is left open where the match is weak. Clone size is stated in some rows and not others, as once, few, many or a class when expanded.

j_gene: TRBJ2-5; d_gene: .; abundance: .; v_gene: TRBV11-1; len: 11; CDR3aa: CASRTSGTQYF; CDR3nt: TGTGCCAGCAGAACCTCAGGGACCCAGTACTTC
j_gene: TRBJ2-7; d_gene: .; abundance: .; v_gene: TRBV28; len: 12; CDR3aa: CASRESTYEQYF; CDR3nt: TGTGCCAGCCGGGAGAGTACCTACGAGCAGTACTTC
j_gene: TRBJ2-5; d_gene: .; abundance: .; v_gene: TRBV1; len: 18; CDR3aa: CTSSQDDSGGGRQETQYF; CDR3nt: TGCACCAGCAGCCAAGATGACAGCGGGGGGGGCCGCCAAGAGACCCAGTACTTC
j_gene: TRBJ1-2; d_gene: .; abundance: .; v_gene: TRBV7-2; len: 14; CDR3aa: CASSPGGQGYGYTF; CDR3nt: TGTGCCAGCAGCCCGGGGGGGCAGGGTTATGGCTACACCTTC
j_gene: TRBJ1-2; d_gene: TRBD1; abundance: medium-sized; v_gene: TRBV4-2; len: 16; CDR3aa: CASSQNRGVRPIGYTF; CDR3nt: TGTGCCAGCAGCCAAAACAGGGGAGTTCGGCCGATTGGCTACACCTTC
j_gene: TRBJ1-1; d_gene: .; abundance: .; v_gene: TRBV19; len: 16; CDR3aa: CASRKGVERMNTEAFF; CDR3nt: TGTGCCAGTAGGAAAGGAGTGGAGAGGATGAACACTGAAGCTTTCTTT
j_gene: TRBJ2-3; d_gene: TRBD2; abundance: .; v_gene: TRBV6-2/TRBV6-3; len: 15; CDR3aa: CASSYSAGGPDTQYF; CDR3nt: TGTGCCAGCAGTTACTCAGCGGGGGGGCCAGATACGCAGTATTTT
j_gene: TRBJ2-1; d_gene: TRBD1; abundance: .; v_gene: TRBV5-5; len: 18; CDR3aa: CASSLEGWGTGALGEQFF; CDR3nt: TGTGCCAGCAGCTTGGAAGGTTGGGGGACAGGGGCTTTGGGTGAGCAGTTCTTC
j_gene: TRBJ1-5; d_gene: .; abundance: .; v_gene: TRBV7-2; len: 15; CDR3aa: CASSLVPDSNQPQHF; CDR3nt: TGTGCCAGCAGCTTGGTTCCAGATAGCAATCAGCCCCAGCATTTT
j_gene: TRBJ2-5; d_gene: .; abundance: .; v_gene: TRBV6-2/TRBV6-3; len: 12; CDR3aa: CASSTGIRTQYF; CDR3nt: TGTGCCAGCAGTACAGGGATTCGGACCCAGTACTTC